These 18 T cell receptor beta chains share one sample of origin, sequenced in a study of T cells in Graves' hyperthyroidism and ophthalmopathy. Amplification of TCR beta CDR3 regions used RNA as the template. The TCR CDR3 was amplified in a first-round RT-PCR using the HTBI primer set. In TCRdb, the multiplex PCR reads were re-called with MiXCR into one record per CDR3 protein. In the table there are approximately 380,000 distinct CDR3 sequences, under 20% of which are singletons. Sequencing input: blood. These receptors all come from a man in his late teens or twenties with Graves' ophthalmopathy.

The chain couples TRBV3-1 to TRBJ2-1; D might be TRBD2 (6 bases). This CDR3 region has 16 residues. The ends were cut back, 4 bases at V and 0 bases at J, with 13 bases in the middle. Germline V gene sequence: CDR1 LGHDT, CDR2 YNNKEL (reference sequence). In nucleotides, the CDR3 is TGTGCCAGCAGCCCCTCGGGGGACCGCTCCTACAATGAGCAGTTCTTC. Its protein product is CASSPSGDRSYNEQFF.

This clonotype has ten or more counts. The chain employs TRBV3-1 and TRBJ2-7, with 7 bases matching TRBD1. This CDR3 is 15 amino acids long. V was clipped by 3 bases and J by 2 bases; unmatched bases: 7. The V gene's germline CDR1 is LGHDT and CDR2 YNNKEL (reference sequence). The CDR3 DNA reads TGTGCCAGCAGCCACGGGACAGCCAGAACCTACGAGCAGTACTTC. Translated, it gives CASSHGTARTYEQYF.

Points on this clonotype: A single base separates this from a much larger clone, so it may be a read error. The DNA for the CDR3 is TGTGCCAGCATCCCGGGGGGTATGAACGGGCAGTACTTC. Residues: CASIPGGMNGQYF. J is TRBJ2-7 and V is TRBV6-1; 7 positions agree with TRBD2. Germline CDR1 reads MNHNS; CDR2 reads SASEGT. Unmatched junction bases numbered 12, after V lost 7 bases and J lost 9 bases. The CDR3 spans 13 residues.

This clonotype was found many times. The V gene is TRBV28, the J gene TRBJ2-1; 12 bases line up with TRBD1. The CDR3 has 16 amino acids. The germline V gene encodes CDR1 MDHEN and CDR2 SYDVKM. Trimming removed 4 bases from V and 7 bases from J; junction bases left unmatched: 8. The CDR3 DNA sequence: TGTGCCAGCAGTTGGGACCGGGACAGGGGGCGTAATGAGCAGTTCTTC. Residues: CASSWDRDRGRNEQFF.

This clonotype occurred many times. This chain uses TRBV12-3 or TRBV12-4 with TRBJ2-3; D is tentatively TRBD1 or TRBD2 (5 bases each). V was cut by 5 bases and J by 8 bases, with 29 bases left in between. The CDR3 spans 18 residues. Here the CDR3 reads CASSPGTYFGWAASTQYF. The CDR3 nucleotides read TGTGCCAGCAGTCCCGGGACCTACTTTGGTTGGGCGGCGAGTACGCAGTATTTT.

This clonotype was counted ten times or more. The V and J genes are TRBV3-1 and TRBJ2-3, with 10 nucleotides matching TRBD2. CDR3 length equals 15 residues. Germline loops: CDR1 LGHDT, CDR2 YNNKEL (reference sequence). V lost 4 bases and J lost 7; bases outside the gene matches: 8. The CDR3 sequence is CASSLSGGGPHTQYF. The CDR3 DNA reads as TGTGCCAGCAGCCTAAGCGGGGGGGGGCCTCATACGCAGTATTTT.

The chain is built from TRBV7-2 and TRBJ2-3, with 13 bases identical to TRBD2. The CDR3 runs 18 residues. The trim removed 3 bases at V and 2 bases at J, leaving 8 bases unmatched. Germline CDR1 and CDR2: SGHTA and FQGNSA. Here the CDR3 reads CASSFVSLAGGVTDTQYF. Here the CDR3 DNA reads TGTGCCAGCAGCTTTGTATCACTAGCGGGAGGGGTCACAGATACGCAGTATTTT.

This clonotype was seen repeatedly, ten times or more. This sequence joins TRBV7-8 and TRBJ2-7; D might be TRBD1 (5 bases). Germline CDR1 is SGHVS and CDR2 is FQNEAQ. The V end lost 3 bases, the J end lost 3 bases, and 12 bases lay between the germline ends. The CDR3 extends over 14 amino acids. In DNA, the CDR3 is TGTGCCAGCAGCTTGCTTTTGGACAACTACGAGCAGTACTTC. Residues: CASSLLLDNYEQYF.

This clonotype was recorded once. The gene calls are TRBV10-2 and TRBJ2-1; D is ambiguous. CDR1 and CDR2 from the germline V gene are WSHSY and SAAADI. This CDR3 comprises 15 residues. With 6 bases removed from V and 0 bases from J, the gap between germline ends came to 12 bases. The CDR3 is CASRPALSSYNEQFF. CDR3 coding DNA: TGCGCCAGCAGACCCGCTTTAAGCTCCTACAATGAGCAGTTCTTC.

This clonotype was recorded many times. This rearrangement joins TRBV20-1 to TRBJ1-2, with D possibly being TRBD1 (5 bases). V dropped 3 bases and J dropped 7 bases, with 18 bases sitting between them. The CDR3 has 14 amino acids. Germline CDR1 DFQATT, CDR2 SNEGSKA (reference sequence). As DNA, the CDR3 is TGCAGTGCTAGGATCAGCAGGGAGCTGGCTGGCTACACCTTC. Translating it yields CSARISRELAGYTF.

This clonotype was counted only a few times. This sequence joins TRBV6-1 and TRBJ2-2; TRBD1 is a possible D gene (6 bases). CDR1 is MNHNS, CDR2 SASEGT, per germline. V shed 6 bases and J shed 5 bases, with 25 bases lying between them. This CDR3 has 18 amino acids. The CDR3 nucleotides read TGTGCCAGCAGCAACCACTGGACAGCAAGTCAGGGTACCGGGGAGCTGTTTTTT. This sequence encodes CASSNHWTASQGTGELFF.

This chain links TRBV5-1 with TRBJ2-1; 9 bases match TRBD1. V lost 4 bases and J lost 5; bases outside the gene matches: 10. CDR1 and CDR2 from the germline V gene are SGHRS and YFSETQ. This CDR3 has 16 residues. The CDR3 reads CASSLHLTGGNNEQFF. The CDR3 coding sequence is TGCGCCAGCAGCCTACATCTGACAGGGGGGAACAATGAGCAGTTCTTC.

This clonotype was recorded once. One junction end does not reproduce the germline sequence, and a read error may be involved. The chain recombines TRBV2 with TRBJ2-7; TRBD1 agrees at 9 bases. This CDR3 has 15 amino acids. Looked up from germline, CDR1 is SNHLY and CDR2 is FYNNEI. In DNA form, the CDR3 reads TGTGCCAGCAGTGAAATAGGGACAGGGTCCCTCGAGCGGTACTTC. Its protein product is CASSEIGTGSLERYF. Complete variable domain (other parts from reference TRBV2 and TRBJ2-7): EPEVTQTPSHQVTQMGQEVILRCVPISNHLYFYWYRQILGQKVEFLVSFYNNEISEKSEIFDDQFSVERPDGSNFTLKIRSTKLEDSAMYFCASSEIGTGSLERYFGPGTRLTVT.

Many counts were recorded for this clonotype. The chain is built from TRBV5-1 and TRBJ2-7; 8 nucleotides line up with TRBD1. The CDR3 extends over 14 amino acids. Germline values: CDR1 SGHRS, CDR2 YFSETQ. V gave up 4 bases and J gave up 1 base; unmatched junction bases: 4. Here the CDR3 reads CASSTWTGSYEQYF. As DNA, the CDR3 is TGCGCCAGCAGCACCTGGACAGGGTCCTACGAGCAGTACTTC.

This clonotype has a count of ten or more. The rearrangement uses TRBV27 and TRBJ1-6, with TRBD1 as a possible D gene (6 bases). CDR3 size: 14 residues. The V and J ends lost 7 bases and 9 bases respectively, with 16 bases between them. Per germline, CDR1 MNHEY and CDR2 SMNVEV (reference sequence). The CDR3, as DNA: TGTGCCAGCACAAAAACAGGGAGTTTTTCACCCCTCCACTTT. Encoded protein: CASTKTGSFSPLHF.

This clonotype was observed many times. This chain joins TRBV12-3 or TRBV12-4 and TRBJ1-5; TRBD1 is a possible D gene (6 bases). The CDR3 is 16 amino acids. The ends were cut back, 5 bases at V and 0 bases at J, with 14 bases in the middle. CDR3: CASSHYRDYSNQPQHF. CDR3 bases: TGTGCCAGCAGTCATTACAGGGACTATAGCAATCAGCCCCAGCATTTT.

This chain links TRBV3-1 with TRBJ1-2; 10 nucleotides match TRBD1. The V gene end was trimmed by 4 bases and the J gene end by 5 bases; junction bases not matched to a gene: 7. This CDR3 has 15 amino acids. Germline CDR1 reads LGHDT; CDR2 reads YNNKEL (reference sequence). For the CDR3, the DNA is TGTGCCAGCAGCCCGGGGACAGGGGATCAGTATGGCTACACCTTC. It yields the protein CASSPGTGDQYGYTF.

The gene calls are TRBV12-3 or TRBV12-4 and TRBJ2-6, with D uncertain. The CDR3 spans 14 residues. Trimming took 6 bases from V and 2 from J, leaving 8 bases between them. In DNA, the CDR3 is TGTGCCAGCAGCAAAGGGACTGGGGCCAACGTCCTGACTTTC. Protein product: CASSKGTGANVLTF.